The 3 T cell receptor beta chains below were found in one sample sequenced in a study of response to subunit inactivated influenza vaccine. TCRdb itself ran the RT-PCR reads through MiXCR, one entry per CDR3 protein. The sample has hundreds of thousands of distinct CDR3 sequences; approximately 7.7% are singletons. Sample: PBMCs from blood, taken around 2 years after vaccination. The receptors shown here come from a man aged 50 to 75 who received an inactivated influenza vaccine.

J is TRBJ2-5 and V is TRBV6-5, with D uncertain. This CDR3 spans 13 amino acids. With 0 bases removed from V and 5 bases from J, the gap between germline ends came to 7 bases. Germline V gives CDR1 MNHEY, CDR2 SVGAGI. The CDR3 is CASSYSHQETQYF. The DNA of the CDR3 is TGTGCCAGCAGTTACTCCCATCAGGAGACCCAGTACTTC.

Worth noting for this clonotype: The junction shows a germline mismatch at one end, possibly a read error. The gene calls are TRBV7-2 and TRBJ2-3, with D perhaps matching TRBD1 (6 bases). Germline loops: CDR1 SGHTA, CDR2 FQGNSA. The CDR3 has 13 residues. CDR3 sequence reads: CASSLDTYRDTLF. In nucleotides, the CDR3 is TGTGCCAGCAGCTTAGACACATACCGGGACACCCTTTTT.

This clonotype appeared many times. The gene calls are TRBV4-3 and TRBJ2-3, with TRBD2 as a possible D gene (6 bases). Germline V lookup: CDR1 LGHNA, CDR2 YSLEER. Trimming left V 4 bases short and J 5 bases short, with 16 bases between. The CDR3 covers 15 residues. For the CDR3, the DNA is TGCGCCAGCAGCCGGGACTCATACTATATAGATACGCAGTATTTT. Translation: CASSRDSYYIDTQYF.